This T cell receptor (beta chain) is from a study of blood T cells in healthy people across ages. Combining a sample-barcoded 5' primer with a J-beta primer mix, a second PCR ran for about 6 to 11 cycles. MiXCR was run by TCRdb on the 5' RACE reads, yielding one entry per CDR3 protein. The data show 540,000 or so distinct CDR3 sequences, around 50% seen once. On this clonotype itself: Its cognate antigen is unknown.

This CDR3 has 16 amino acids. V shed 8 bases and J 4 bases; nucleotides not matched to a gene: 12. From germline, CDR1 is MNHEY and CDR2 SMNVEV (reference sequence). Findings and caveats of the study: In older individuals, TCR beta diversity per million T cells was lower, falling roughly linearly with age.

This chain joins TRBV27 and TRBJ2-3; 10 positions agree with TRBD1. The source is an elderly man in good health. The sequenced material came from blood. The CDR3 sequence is CASGRGTGAIPDTQYF. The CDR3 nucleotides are TGTGCCAGCGGTCGAGGGACAGGGGCGATCCCAGATACGCAGTATTTT.